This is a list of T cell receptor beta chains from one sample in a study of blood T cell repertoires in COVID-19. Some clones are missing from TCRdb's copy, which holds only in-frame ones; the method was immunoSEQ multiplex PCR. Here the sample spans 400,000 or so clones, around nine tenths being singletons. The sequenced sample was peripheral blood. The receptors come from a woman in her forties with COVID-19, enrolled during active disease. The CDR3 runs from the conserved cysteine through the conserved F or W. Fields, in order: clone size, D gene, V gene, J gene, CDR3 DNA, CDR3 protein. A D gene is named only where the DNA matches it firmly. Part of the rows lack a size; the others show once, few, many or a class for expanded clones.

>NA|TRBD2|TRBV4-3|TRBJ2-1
TGCGCCAGCAGCCAGAGAGTAGCGGGAGGCGATGAGCAGTTCTTC
CASSQRVAGGDEQFF
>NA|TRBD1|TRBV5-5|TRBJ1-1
TGTGCCAGCAGCCGGACAGGGACCTACACTGAAGCTTTCTTT
CASSRTGTYTEAFF
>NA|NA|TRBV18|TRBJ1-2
TGTGCCAGCTCACCCGTAGAAAACTATGGCTACACCTTC
CASSPVENYGYTF
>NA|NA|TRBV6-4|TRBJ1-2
TGTGCCAGCAGTTCAGGGCGACTGGGTGGCTACACCTTC
CASSSGRLGGYTF
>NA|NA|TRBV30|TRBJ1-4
TGTGCCTCTACGGGAGGGGAAACTGAAAAACTGTTTTTT
CASTGGETEKLFF
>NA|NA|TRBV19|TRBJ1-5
TGTGCCAGTAGTATTTTCGGGGAACCCAATCAGCCCCAGCATTTT
CASSIFGEPNQPQHF
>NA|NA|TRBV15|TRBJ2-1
TGTGCCACCAGTTGGAGCGGAGCCTACAATGAGCAGTTCTTC
CATSWSGAYNEQFF
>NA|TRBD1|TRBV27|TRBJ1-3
TGTGCCAGCAGTTTGGACAGGGGGTCTGCAGGAAACACCATATATTTT
CASSLDRGSAGNTIYF
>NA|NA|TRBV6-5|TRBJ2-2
TGTGCCAGCAGTTCTTACACCGGGGAGCTGTTTTTT
CASSSYTGELFF
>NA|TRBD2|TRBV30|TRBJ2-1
TGTGCCTGGAGTCTACTAGCGGGAGGGTCGAATGAGCAGTTCTTC
CAWSLLAGGSNEQFF
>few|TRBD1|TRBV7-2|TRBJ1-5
TGTGCCAGCAGCCTAAGGGGACAGGGCCTCAGCAATCAGCCCCAGCATTTT
CASSLRGQGLSNQPQHF
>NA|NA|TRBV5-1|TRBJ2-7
TGCGCCAGCAGCTTGGGACGGACAGATAACTACGAGCAGTACTTC
CASSLGRTDNYEQYF
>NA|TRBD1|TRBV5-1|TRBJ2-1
TGCGCCAGCAGCTTAGGGACAGGGATCGATGAGCAGTTCTTC
CASSLGTGIDEQFF
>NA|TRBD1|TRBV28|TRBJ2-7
TGTGCCAGCAGCTTTATCGGGACAGCCGCCTACGAGCAGTACTTC
CASSFIGTAAYEQYF
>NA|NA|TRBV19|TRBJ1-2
TGTGCCAGTAGTATGGTTCAGGGGCTGGTGGATGGCTACACCTTC
CASSMVQGLVDGYTF
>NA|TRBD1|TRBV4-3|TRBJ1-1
TGCGCCAGCAGCCAAGTCCGGACAGGGAGGAACACTGAAGCTTTCTTT
CASSQVRTGRNTEAFF
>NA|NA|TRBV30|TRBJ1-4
TGTGCCTGGAGTGTGATAGTCAAAGGGAGCGAAAAACTGTTTTTT
CAWSVIVKGSEKLFF
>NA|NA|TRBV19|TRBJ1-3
TGTGCCAGTAGTAGTTCTGTAATCAGCTCTGGAAACACCATATATTTT
CASSSSVISSGNTIYF
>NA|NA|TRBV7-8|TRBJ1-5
TGTGCCAGCAGCTTAGAAGCTCGCCTAAGTAATCAGCCCCAGCATTTT
CASSLEARLSNQPQHF
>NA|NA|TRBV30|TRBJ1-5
TGTGCCTGGAGTGTACCAGGTCCAACGGCAATCATGCCCCAGCATTTT
CAWSVPGPTAIMPQHF
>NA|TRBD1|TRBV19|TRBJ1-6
TGTGCCAGTAGTGTAGCGTGGGACAGATATAATTCACCCCTCCACTTT
CASSVAWDRYNSPLHF
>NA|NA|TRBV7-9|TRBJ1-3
TGTGCCAGCAGTTCTTATAGCTCTGGAAACACCATATATTTT
CASSSYSSGNTIYF
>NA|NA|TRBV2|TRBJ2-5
TGTGCCAGCAGCGCCCAGACAGGAGGAGAGACCCAGTACTTC
CASSAQTGGETQYF
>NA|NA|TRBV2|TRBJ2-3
TGTGCCAGCAGACTCGATACGCAGTATTTT
CASRLDTQYF
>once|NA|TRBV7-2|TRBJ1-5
TGTGCCAGCAGCTCCGTGGAGCACCAGCCCCAGCATTTT
CASSSVEHQPQHF
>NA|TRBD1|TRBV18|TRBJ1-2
TGTGCCAGCTCACCCGGACAGGGGGCGGTTATAAGCTATGGCTACACCTTC
CASSPGQGAVISYGYTF
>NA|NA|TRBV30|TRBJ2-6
TGTGCCTGTCAAATCTCTGGGGCCAACGTCCTGACTTTC
CACQISGANVLTF
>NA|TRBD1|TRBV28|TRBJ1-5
TGTGCCAGCAGTCGCGGGACAGGGTCGAATTTT
CASSRGTGSNF